One sample yielded the 23 T cell receptor beta chains listed below, sequenced in a study of blood T cell repertoires in COVID-19. Profiled with immunoSEQ multiplex PCR; TCRdb holds only in-frame clones, not every one. The sample shows about 380,000 clones, 88% of them seen only once. The sample consisted of PBMCs or T cells enriched from blood (not recorded which). The receptors come from a woman younger than 35 who had recovered from COVID-19.

This rearrangement joins TRBV7-2 to TRBJ1-2; the D is unclear. The CDR3 spans 12 residues. Trimming left V 5 bases short and J 1 base short, with 5 bases between. Per germline, CDR1 SGHTA and CDR2 FQGNSA. CDR3 loop: CASSRYNYGYTF. In DNA form, the CDR3 reads TGTGCCAGCAGCCGGTATAACTATGGCTACACCTTC.

The chain joins TRBV5-1 to TRBJ1-1; D gene uncertain. The CDR3 contains 14 residues. The V gene lost 4 bases and the J gene lost 0 bases, with 10 bases spanning the gap. Germline-derived CDR1 and CDR2 are SGHRS and YFSETQ. The CDR3 DNA sequence: TGCGCCAGCAGCACCTCCCAGATGAACACTGAAGCTTTCTTT. Translating gives CASSTSQMNTEAFF.

V usage is TRBV29-1 and J usage is TRBJ2-3, with D unresolved. This CDR3 is 11 amino acids long. V gave up 6 bases and J gave up 2 bases, with 6 bases separating them. In germline, CDR1 is SQVTM, CDR2 ANQGSEA. This CDR3 is CSVELTDTQYF. DNA for the CDR3: TGCAGCGTGGAGCTCACAGATACGCAGTATTTT.

V and J are TRBV7-9 and TRBJ2-3; maybe TRBD1 (6 bases). V was pared by 7 bases and J by 0 bases, with 26 bases between. CDR1 is SEHNR and CDR2 is FQNEAQ in the germline V gene (reference sequence). The CDR3 spans 19 residues. The CDR3, as DNA: TGTGCCAGCACCCTATTCACCAGGGGAAGCCATCTCAGCACAGATACGCAGTATTTT. Encoded protein: CASTLFTRGSHLSTDTQYF.

The chain is built from TRBV6-1 and TRBJ1-1; 8 bases align to TRBD1. The CDR3 consists of 15 residues. Trimming removed 3 bases from V and 4 bases from J; junction bases left unmatched: 7. The germline V gene encodes CDR1 MNHNS and CDR2 SASEGT. The CDR3 region has the DNA TGTGCCAGCAGTGAGCGCCCGACAGGGGCCACTGAAGCTTTCTTT. Amino acid sequence: CASSERPTGATEAFF.

The rearrangement joins TRBV25-1 to TRBJ1-4, with TRBD1 as a possible D gene (5 bases). This CDR3 comprises 16 residues. The V gene's germline CDR1 is MGHDK and CDR2 SYGVNS. Trimming left V 3 bases short and J 8 bases short, with 19 bases between. The CDR3 DNA reads as TGTGCCAGCAGTGAGGGGCTACAGGCATCAGGAGAAAAACTGTTTTTT. Its protein is CASSEGLQASGEKLFF.

The chain employs TRBV5-4 and TRBJ2-1; the D is unclear. This CDR3 spans 15 amino acids. CDR1 and CDR2 (germline): SGHNT, YYREEE (reference sequence). V dropped 0 bases and J dropped 0 bases, with 7 bases sitting between them. CDR3 protein: CASSLDPSSYNEQFF. DNA of the CDR3: TGTGCCAGCAGCTTGGACCCGAGCTCCTACAATGAGCAGTTCTTC.

The rearrangement links TRBV6-5 to TRBJ2-2; no firm D call. CDR1 and CDR2 from the germline V gene are MNHEY and SVGAGI. CDR3 length equals 16 residues. V lost 0 bases and J 4 bases, leaving 12 bases between the germline ends. The CDR3 sequence: CASSYSAGSGTGELFF. The CDR3 DNA reads TGTGCCAGCAGTTACTCAGCTGGGTCGGGCACCGGGGAGCTGTTTTTT.

This sequence joins TRBV7-9 and TRBJ2-7; D uncertain. Per the germline V gene, CDR1 is SEHNR and CDR2 is FQNEAQ (reference sequence). The CDR3 sequence is 13 residues long. V lost 5 bases, J lost 1 base, and 9 bases lay in between. DNA of the CDR3: TGTGCCAGCAGCCACACCGCTTCCTACGAGCAGTACTTC. It specifies CASSHTASYEQYF.

The rearrangement links TRBV5-4 to TRBJ2-1; D is perhaps TRBD2 (6 bases). The germline V gene has CDR1 SGHNT and CDR2 YYREEE (reference sequence). V lost 7 bases, J lost 8 bases, and 19 bases lay in between. The length of the CDR3 is 14 residues. The chain's CDR3 is CASPGTPSSDEQFF. As DNA, the CDR3 is TGTGCCAGCCCCGGGACTCCTTCTTCGGATGAGCAGTTCTTC.

V is TRBV7-9 and J is TRBJ2-1; D remains unclear. This CDR3 is 15 amino acids long. Deletions cut 5 bases from V and 0 bases from J, with 11 bases between. Germline CDR1 SEHNR, CDR2 FQNEAQ (reference sequence). This CDR3 reads CASSITRSSYNEQFF. In nucleotides, the CDR3 is TGTGCCAGCAGCATCACTCGTTCCTCCTACAATGAGCAGTTCTTC. The full variable domain, completed using reference TRBV7-9 and TRBJ2-1, is DTGVSQNPRHKITKRGQNVTFRCDPISEHNRLYWYRQTLGQGPEFLTYFQNEAQLEKSRLLSDRFSAERPKGSFSTLEIQRTEQGDSAMYLCASSITRSSYNEQFFGPGTRLTVL.

J is TRBJ1-6 and V is TRBV9, with a tentative D call TRBD1 (6 bases). Germline V CDR1 and CDR2: SGDLS, YYNGEE. CDR3 size: 16 residues. V lost 0 bases to trimming and J lost 8 bases, with 15 bases between them. In nucleotides, the CDR3 is TGTGCCAGCAGCGTAGCTCGGCCAGGGGAGTATTCACCCCTCCACTTT. As protein: CASSVARPGEYSPLHF.

V and J are TRBV7-9 and TRBJ1-1; D is unresolved. Germline values: CDR1 SEHNR, CDR2 FQNEAQ (reference sequence). Trimming pared 0 bases from V and 8 bases from J, leaving 16 bases between. This CDR3 spans 15 amino acids. CDR3 in DNA: TGTGCCAGCAGCTTAGCCCTCGCCTCCGGGAGGGAAGCTTTCTTT. It codes for CASSLALASGREAFF.

V and J are TRBV2 and TRBJ2-5; 9 nucleotides line up with TRBD2. With 2 bases clipped from V and 3 bases from J, the junction kept 13 bases outside the gene matches. Germline values: CDR1 SNHLY, CDR2 FYNNEI. The CDR3 covers 18 residues. CDR3 protein: CASSEFLGPAGGEETQYF. CDR3 nucleotides: TGTGCCAGCAGTGAATTTTTGGGCCCAGCGGGGGGCGAAGAGACCCAGTACTTC.

The J gene is TRBJ2-3, the V gene TRBV30; 7 bases map to TRBD2. V was clipped by 2 bases and J by 4 bases; unmatched bases: 6. The CDR3 has 14 residues. Germline V CDR1 and CDR2: GTSNPN, SVGIG (reference sequence). The CDR3 DNA reads TGTGCCTGGAGTAGGTGGGGGGGAGCAGATACGCAGTATTTT. This sequence encodes CAWSRWGGADTQYF. Filled out from reference TRBV30 and TRBJ2-3, the complete variable domain reads SQTIHQWPATLVQPVGSPLSLECTVEGTSNPNLYWYRQAAGRGLQLLFYSVGIGQISSEVPQNLSASRPQDRQFILSSKKLLLSDSGFYLCAWSRWGGADTQYFGPGTRLTVL.

The chain is built from TRBV11-2 and TRBJ2-7; a weak D match, TRBD1 (7 bases). This CDR3 spans 17 amino acids. CDR1 is SGHAT, CDR2 FQNNGV, per germline. V lost 1 base and J 1 base, leaving 17 bases between the germline ends. The CDR3 reads CASSLADRVGRSYEQYF. In DNA, the CDR3 is TGTGCCAGCAGCTTAGCTGACAGGGTAGGGAGGTCCTACGAGCAGTACTTC.

The gene calls are TRBV7-3 and TRBJ1-1; a possible D gene is TRBD1 (5 bases). CDR1 is SGHTA and CDR2 is FQGTGA in the germline V gene. This CDR3 spans 14 amino acids. V was trimmed by 2 bases and J by 5 bases, leaving 12 bases between them. The CDR3 coding sequence is TGTGCCAGCAGCTTATTCAGGGTTGGGACTGAAGCTTTCTTT. Its translation is CASSLFRVGTEAFF.

The V gene is TRBV2, the J gene TRBJ2-7, with 8 nucleotides matching TRBD1. The CDR3 spans 13 residues. The V gene end was trimmed by 10 bases and the J gene end by 4 bases; junction bases not matched to a gene: 9. CDR1 is SNHLY and CDR2 is FYNNEI in the germline V gene. As DNA, the CDR3 is TGTGCCACCGGGCAGGGGGCTGCGTACGAGCAGTACTTC. It specifies CATGQGAAYEQYF.

This chain links TRBV5-8 with TRBJ1-1, with unresolved D. The CDR3 extends over 16 amino acids. Trimming left V 4 bases short and J 1 base short, with 17 bases between. Germline CDR1 reads SGHTS; CDR2 reads YDEGEE. CDR3 sequence: CASSHFRPSGNTEAFF. CDR3 coding DNA: TGTGCCAGCAGCCACTTCCGGCCCTCGGGGAACACTGAAGCTTTCTTT.

Here the CDR3 DNA reads TGCGCCAGCAGCCATAGGGGCGGTAACACCTACGAGCAGTACTTC. Translating gives CASSHRGGNTYEQYF. This chain links TRBV4-1 with TRBJ2-7; weak D call: TRBD1 (5 bases). V lost 3 bases to trimming and J lost 2 bases, with 14 bases between them. The CDR3 runs 15 residues. Germline CDR1 MGHRA, CDR2 YSYEKL.

This chain joins TRBV7-6 and TRBJ1-1; the match to TRBD1 covers 7 bases. With V trimmed by 5 bases and J by 1 base, 16 bases remained unmatched. The CDR3 contains 18 residues. CDR1 SGHVS and CDR2 FNYEAQ come from the germline V gene. This CDR3 reads CASSLLIPNWTGNTEAFF. The CDR3 DNA follows: TGTGCCAGCAGCCTTTTAATACCTAATTGGACAGGGAACACTGAAGCTTTCTTT.

This sequence joins TRBV29-1 and TRBJ1-2; D not resolved. Trimming removed 6 bases at V and 8 bases at J, with 22 bases between. The CDR3 totals 14 residues. Germline CDR1 reads SQVTM; CDR2 reads ANQGSEA. The DNA of the CDR3 is TGCAGCGTGCCTCACGACGGGTTGTCGCGGGGCTACACCTTC. This codes for CSVPHDGLSRGYTF.

This chain links TRBV18 with TRBJ1-6; the match to TRBD1 covers 7 bases. V shed 4 bases, J shed 10 bases, and the junction held 4 bases outside the gene matches. Per the germline V gene, CDR1 is KGHSH and CDR2 is LQKENI. The CDR3 consists of 13 residues. DNA for the CDR3: TGTGCCAGCTCACTGGGACAGTACTCACCCCTCCACTTT. The encoded protein is CASSLGQYSPLHF. Full variable domain (missing parts from reference TRBV18 and TRBJ1-6): NAGVMQNPRHLVRRRGQEARLRCSPMKGHSHVYWYRQLPEEGLKFMVYLQKENIIDESGMPKERFSAEFPKEGPSILRIQQVVRGDSAAYFCASSLGQYSPLHFGNGTRLTVT.